This T cell receptor (beta chain) was retrieved from a study of cytomegalovirus exposure and HLA in healthy donors. With 60 Vbeta and 13 Jbeta primers, the PCR was carried out. The method was immunoSEQ multiplex PCR; TCRdb's version includes in-frame clones alone and lacks a portion of them. The profile covers fewer than 200,000 clones, with approximately 76% appearing a single time and over 1.3% taken by the ten largest. The ends lost 4 bases at V and 0 bases at J; junction bases unmatched: 8. The CDR3 runs to 16 residues. From germline, CDR1 is SGHDT and CDR2 YYEEEE. Study findings and constraints: As a later analysis showed, a missense DCLRE1C variant was linked to trimming of TCR beta V- and J-genes.

On this clone itself: Its antigen is unidentified.

The chain has TRBV5-6 and TRBJ2-7; TRBD1 matches 9 bases. The clonotype originates from a man aged 60 to 75 in good health and CMV-seronegative. Sequenced: PBMCs. CDR3 nucleotide sequence: TGTGCCAGCAGCCCTGGGACAGGGCGCAGCTCCTACGAGCAGTACTTC. It specifies CASSPGTGRSSYEQYF.